The 30 T cell receptor beta chains given below trace back to one sample, sequenced in a study of breast tumors, draining lymph nodes, adjacent tissues. From the multiplex PCR reads, TCRdb called clonotypes with MiXCR, one entry per CDR3 protein. The sample lists 100,000 to 150,000 distinct CDR3 sequences, less than 20% occurring once. Breast cancer patients provided tissue from their axillary draining lymph nodes. The sequenced sample consisted of axillary lymph node tissue. The receptor source for this set is a female donor with breast cancer. Some clones in this sample may be carry-over from other donors' samples.

This clonotype was observed at least ten times. V is TRBV10-3 and J is TRBJ1-4; D remains ambiguous. There are 12 residues in the CDR3. Trimming shortened V by 2 bases and J by 7 bases, and 5 bases separated the two germline ends. Per germline, CDR1 ENHRY and CDR2 SYGVKD. Here the CDR3 reads CAISEESEKLFF. The CDR3, as DNA: TGTGCCATCAGTGAGGAAAGTGAAAAACTGTTTTTT.

The table lists this clonotype with many counts. V and J are TRBV12-3 or TRBV12-4 and TRBJ1-2; D is possibly TRBD1 (5 bases). The CDR3 covers 14 residues. V lost 5 bases to trimming and J lost 4 bases, with 14 bases between them. CDR3 sequence: CASSREGSGYGYTF. CDR3 nucleotide sequence: TGTGCCAGCAGTCGCGAGGGGTCCGGCTATGGCTACACCTTC.

There are many counts of this clonotype. The rearrangement joins TRBV28 to TRBJ2-5; 8 positions agree with TRBD1. Per germline, CDR1 MDHEN and CDR2 SYDVKM. The CDR3 contains 13 residues. V gave up 8 bases and J gave up 5 bases; unmatched junction bases: 7. The DNA for the CDR3 is TGTGCCAGCGGACAGGGAATTTACGAGACCCAGTACTTC. As protein: CASGQGIYETQYF.

This clonotype was seen many times. V and J are TRBV7-9 and TRBJ1-4; D unclear. The V end was cut by 5 bases, the J end by 1 base, with 11 bases between. Germline values: CDR1 SEHNR, CDR2 FQNEAQ (reference sequence). The CDR3 spans 15 residues. The CDR3 DNA follows: TGTGCCAGCAGCCCGGTGTCAGGAACTAATGAAAAACTGTTTTTT. Translation: CASSPVSGTNEKLFF.

This chain joins TRBV12-3 or TRBV12-4 and TRBJ2-3; TRBD2 agrees at 14 bases. The CDR3 is 18 residues long. V lost 5 bases and J lost 0; bases outside the gene matches: 7. The chain's CDR3 is CASSPGTSGSRSTDTQYF. Written as DNA, the CDR3 is TGTGCCAGCAGTCCCGGGACTAGCGGGAGTCGGAGCACAGATACGCAGTATTTT.

The genes are TRBV28 and TRBJ2-3, with 7 bases identical to TRBD2. The CDR3 length is 14 residues. The trim removed 2 bases at V and 4 bases at J, leaving 3 bases unmatched. Germline V CDR1 and CDR2: MDHEN, SYDVKM. The CDR3 loop reads CASSLAGVADTQYF. CDR3 in DNA: TGTGCCAGCAGTTTAGCGGGAGTGGCAGATACGCAGTATTTT.

This clonotype has at least ten counts. The rearrangement links TRBV7-6 to TRBJ2-5; 7 nucleotides align to TRBD2. CDR3 size: 15 residues. Germline V gene lookup returns CDR1 SGHVS and CDR2 FNYEAQ. The J segment lost 1 base and the V segment lost 5 bases, leaving 7 bases of the junction unmatched. CDR3 loop: CASSPRASGQETQYF. In nucleotides, the CDR3 is TGTGCCAGCAGCCCCCGAGCTAGCGGCCAAGAGACCCAGTACTTC.

At least ten counts were recorded for this clonotype. The chain employs TRBV7-9 and TRBJ1-4, with TRBD1 matching over 7 bases. Germline loops: CDR1 SEHNR, CDR2 FQNEAQ (reference sequence). The CDR3 contains 16 residues. Trimming took 5 bases from V and 6 from J; bases not matched to a gene: 12. The CDR3 here is CASSLTWDSPDEKLFF. The CDR3 DNA reads as TGTGCCAGCAGCCTAACCTGGGACAGCCCCGATGAAAAACTGTTTTTT.

This clonotype was observed many times. This chain joins TRBV24-1 and TRBJ2-3; 7 nucleotides agree with TRBD1. The CDR3 runs to 14 residues. From germline, CDR1 is KGHDR and CDR2 SFDVKD. Trimming took 4 bases from V and 4 from J; bases not matched to a gene: 4. The CDR3 sequence: CATSEPTGADTQYF. Written as DNA, the CDR3 is TGTGCCACCAGTGAGCCAACAGGGGCAGATACGCAGTATTTT.

For this clonotype: A much larger clonotype is one base distant, so this may be a read error. This rearrangement joins TRBV6-5 to TRBJ1-2; D gene unclear. Germline V CDR1 and CDR2: MNHEY, SVGAGI. The ends were cut back, 2 bases at V and 7 bases at J, with 8 bases in the middle. The CDR3 runs 12 residues. The CDR3: CASSYPTPGYTF. The CDR3 DNA reads TGTGCCAGCAGTTACCCTACGCCTGGCTACACCTTC.

The V call is TRBV20-1, the J call TRBJ1-1; no definite D call. The CDR3 covers 11 residues. Per germline, CDR1 DFQATT and CDR2 SNEGSKA (reference sequence). Here the CDR3 reads CRGSVNTEAFF. The CDR3 bases are TGCAGGGGGAGCGTGAACACTGAAGCTTTCTTT.

This clonotype was counted at least ten times. The genes are TRBV7-8 and TRBJ2-3, with D possibly TRBD1 on 6 matching bases. Germline CDR1 SGHVS, CDR2 FQNEAQ. Between the trimmed V and J ends, which lost 5 bases and 3 bases, there was a span of 12 bases. This CDR3 is built from 14 residues. CDR3 in amino acids: CASSRNGQTDTQYF. The CDR3 DNA reads as TGTGCCAGCAGCCGAAACGGACAGACAGATACGCAGTATTTT.

Remarks on this clonotype: It may be a read error: a sequence one base away is much more abundant. This chain connects TRBV7-3 to TRBJ2-3; 7 nucleotides align to TRBD2. Germline V lookup: CDR1 SGHTA, CDR2 FQGTGA. CDR3 length equals 14 residues. The CDR3 protein is CASSSSSGTDAQYF. DNA for the CDR3: TGTGCCAGCAGCTCGTCTAGCGGCACAGATGCGCAGTATTTT.

Regarding this clonotype: One base away lies a much larger clone, so this may be a sequencing read error. This chain joins TRBV3-1 and TRBJ2-5; D possibly corresponds to TRBD2 (5 bases). The CDR3 runs to 15 residues. Germline lookup yields CDR1 LGHDT and CDR2 YNNKEL (reference sequence). The CDR3 protein is CASSQFREDQETLYF. The CDR3 nucleotides are TGTGCCAGCAGCCAGTTCCGGGAAGACCAAGAGACCCTGTACTTC.

This clonotype was seen at least ten times. J is TRBJ1-6 and V is TRBV7-9; D unresolved. Trimming stripped 3 bases from V and 3 bases from J, with 3 bases between. The CDR3 contains 13 residues. CDR1 SEHNR and CDR2 FQNEAQ come from the germline V gene (reference sequence). DNA for the CDR3: TGTGCCAGCAGCTTTAACTATAATTCACCCCTCCACTTT. The encoded protein is CASSFNYNSPLHF.

Worth noting for this clonotype: A much more abundant neighbour one base away suggests this may be a read error. The rearrangement joins TRBV4-2 to TRBJ2-1; tentatively, D is TRBD1 (6 bases). This CDR3 spans 18 amino acids. CDR1 is LGHNA, CDR2 YNFKEQ, per germline. The V gene lost 4 bases and the J gene lost 6 bases, with 25 bases spanning the gap. The CDR3: CASSRTLILGAAFNEQFF. The CDR3 bases are TGTGCCAGCAGCCGTACTTTAATTCTGGGGGCCGCTTTCAATGAGCAGTTCTTC.

This clonotype came up many times. The J gene is TRBJ1-5, the V gene TRBV12-3 or TRBV12-4, with TRBD1 identical over 9 bases. The trim removed 8 bases at V and 1 base at J, leaving 6 bases unmatched. There are 15 residues in the CDR3. The CDR3 DNA reads TGTGCCAGCCAACAGGGGGCAGAAAGCAATCAGCCCCAGCATTTT. Its translation is CASQQGAESNQPQHF.

For this clonotype: With a much larger clone just one base away, this may be a read error. This CDR3 is missing its conserved last phenylalanine or tryptophan, likely due to a read error. The chain combines TRBV29-1 with TRBJ1-5, with 8 bases fitting TRBD1. V shed 3 bases and J 6 bases; nucleotides not matched to a gene: 4. The CDR3 runs to 13 residues. The germline gives CDR1 SQVTM, CDR2 ANQGSEA. In DNA form, the CDR3 reads TGCAGCGTTGAGGGACAGGAAGGTCAGCCCCAGCATTCT. Encoded protein: CSVEGQEGQPQHS.

This clonotype has more than one count but fewer than ten. A much larger clone lies one base from this, so it may be a read error. The chain combines TRBV5-8 with TRBJ2-7, with 10 bases matching TRBD1. V was clipped by 1 base and J by 2 bases; unmatched bases: 3. The CDR3 consists of 15 residues. CDR1 and CDR2 from the germline V gene are SGHTS and YDEGEE. The CDR3 DNA follows: TGTGCCAGCAGCTTGTTAGGACAGGGGGCCTACGAGCAGTACTTC. Translation: CASSLLGQGAYEQYF.

The sample holds many counts of this clonotype. This chain connects TRBV19 to TRBJ2-7; D uncertain. The V end lost 5 bases, the J end lost 5 bases, and 16 bases lay between the germline ends. Germline assignment: CDR1 LNHDA and CDR2 SQIVND (reference sequence). This CDR3 contains 14 residues. The CDR3: CASSVRTGLNEQYF. CDR3 bases: TGTGCCAGTAGTGTACGTACTGGCTTGAACGAGCAGTACTTC.

This clonotype was counted ten times or more. The genes are TRBV19 and TRBJ1-6; 7 bases line up with TRBD1. After removal of 5 bases from V and 5 bases from J, the junction contained 9 bases not matched to a gene. Germline CDR1 LNHDA, CDR2 SQIVND (reference sequence). The CDR3 has 16 residues. The CDR3, as DNA: TGTGCCAGTAGTGAACTCGGGACAGTCAATAATTCACCCCTCCACTTT. This gives the protein CASSELGTVNNSPLHF.

This clonotype was seen many times. This rearrangement joins TRBV5-1 to TRBJ2-5, with 7 bases lining up with TRBD1. The J segment lost 2 bases and the V segment lost 0 bases, leaving 4 bases of the junction unmatched. The CDR3 has 15 residues. Looked up from germline, CDR1 is SGHRS and CDR2 is YFSETQ. The CDR3: CASSLGGGPQETQYF. The DNA of the CDR3 is TGCGCCAGCAGCTTGGGAGGGGGCCCACAAGAGACCCAGTACTTC.

This clonotype has at least ten counts. The chain couples TRBV5-1 to TRBJ1-2, with 8 bases identical to TRBD1. Looked up from germline, CDR1 is SGHRS and CDR2 is YFSETQ. CDR3 length: 13 residues. V was clipped by 5 bases and J by 7 bases; unmatched bases: 7. The CDR3 nucleotides read TGCGCCAGCAGGGTACAGGGGGGAAGTGGCTACACCTTC. Translation gives CASRVQGGSGYTF.

The sample holds many counts of this clonotype. V gene TRBV12-3 or TRBV12-4 combines with J gene TRBJ1-6; D perhaps matches TRBD1 (6 bases). The CDR3 has 14 residues. V lost 8 bases, J lost 7 bases, and 15 bases lay in between. The CDR3 DNA sequence: TGTGCCAGCCGACAAACAGGGATCAATTCACCCCTCCACTTT. It codes for CASRQTGINSPLHF.

This clonotype was picked up many times. This chain uses TRBV20-1 with TRBJ2-7; 11 bases line up with TRBD2. CDR3 size: 15 residues. The V and J ends lost 1 base and 7 bases, in that order; junction bases with no gene match: 9. Germline V gene lookup returns CDR1 DFQATT and CDR2 SNEGSKA (reference sequence). The DNA for the CDR3 is TGCAGTGCTAGAGTTGTGACTAGCGGGATGAGGGAGCAGTACTTC. Translation gives CSARVVTSGMREQYF.

This clonotype was seen many times. V usage is TRBV18 and J usage is TRBJ2-7, with D unclear. Between the trimmed V and J ends, which lost 0 bases and 1 base, there was a span of 7 bases. The CDR3 spans 14 residues. Looked up from germline, CDR1 is KGHSH and CDR2 is LQKENI. For the CDR3, the DNA is TGTGCCAGCTCACCACCGGGTAAATCCTACGAGCAGTACTTC. It is translated as CASSPPGKSYEQYF. The whole variable domain, filled in from reference TRBV18 and TRBJ2-7, reads NAGVMQNPRHLVRRRGQEARLRCSPMKGHSHVYWYRQLPEEGLKFMVYLQKENIIDESGMPKERFSAEFPKEGPSILRIQQVVRGDSAAYFCASSPPGKSYEQYFGPGTRLTVT.

This chain links TRBV20-1 with TRBJ1-5; 7 bases are shared with TRBD1. This CDR3 is 14 amino acids long. CDR1 and CDR2 from the germline V gene are DFQATT and SNEGSKA (reference sequence). V shed 6 bases, J shed 7 bases, and the junction held 12 bases outside the gene matches. In DNA form, the CDR3 reads TGCAGTGCGGCCGACAGGGATGATGGGCAGCCCCAGCATTTT. Residues: CSAADRDDGQPQHF.

This clonotype was detected many times. The chain combines TRBV5-1 with TRBJ2-3; no definite D call. With 4 bases removed from V and 2 bases from J, the gap between germline ends came to 8 bases. In germline, CDR1 is SGHRS, CDR2 YFSETQ. The CDR3 runs 13 residues. The CDR3 region has the DNA TGCGCCAGCAGCCTATTGACCACAGATACGCAGTATTTT. It specifies CASSLLTTDTQYF. The entire variable domain, with the rest obtained from reference TRBV5-1 and TRBJ2-3, is as follows: KAGVTQTPRYLIKTRGQQVTLSCSPISGHRSVSWYQQTPGQGLQFLFEYFSETQRNKGNFPGRFSGRQFSNSRSEMNVSTLELGDSALYLCASSLLTTDTQYFGPGTRLTVL.

The sample holds a few counts of this clonotype. The chain employs TRBV2 and TRBJ1-1; tentative D call: TRBD1 (5 bases). Trimming stripped 5 bases from V and 1 base from J, with 14 bases between. CDR1 and CDR2 from the germline V gene are SNHLY and FYNNEI. The CDR3 loop spans 15 amino acids. The chain's CDR3 is CASSFSRQRNTEAFF. CDR3 DNA: TGTGCCAGCAGTTTTTCTCGACAGCGGAACACTGAAGCTTTCTTT.

This clonotype has ten or more counts. The genes are TRBV4-2 and TRBJ2-3; 8 nucleotides agree with TRBD2. This CDR3 spans 17 amino acids. Germline CDR1 reads LGHNA; CDR2 reads YNFKEQ. J lost 0 bases, V lost 0 bases, and 5 bases had no gene match. DNA for the CDR3: TGTGCCAGCAGCCAAGATGGGACTAGATCTAGCACAGATACGCAGTATTTT. This encodes CASSQDGTRSSTDTQYF.